This T cell receptor (beta chain) was captured by sequencing in a study of beta chain features in type 1 diabetes. Study background: On cell yields, gender and age, patients and healthy donors were similar.

Reverse transcription of all isolated RNA meant that expressed TCRB transcripts were sequenced. Clones were sequenced by immunoSEQ multiplex PCR, and TCRdb holds only the in-frame ones, with some missing. The sample lists about 700,000 clones; around 15% were seen once. CD45RO/CCR7/CD25/CD127/CD95/CD27 staining was used to isolate CD4+ naive, central memory, regulatory and stem cell-like memory cells by sorting. This clone has a handful of counts. What it recognizes is unknown. Broader study findings: Within each of all four CD4+ subsets, Type 1 diabetes patients had TCRB CDR3s that were moderately but significantly shorter. Highly expressing activated T cells could be over-counted with a cDNA template. No resolution was reached here on whether HLA type influences TCRB rearrangement.

This CDR3 is built from 14 residues. V lost 6 bases and J lost 5, with 17 bases in between. Per germline, CDR1 KGHSH and CDR2 LQKENI. The sequence was collected from a man aged 18 to 29 with type 1 diabetes. Sequencing was carried out using naive CD4+ T cells from blood. The V gene is TRBV18, the J gene TRBJ2-7; TRBD1 or TRBD2 may be the D gene (6 bases each). The DNA of the CDR3 is TGTGCCAGCTCGCTTCTCAGGGGAGGCGACGAGCAGTACTTC. It codes for CASSLLRGGDEQYF. The full variable domain, with the rest looked up from reference TRBV18 and TRBJ2-7, is NAGVMQNPRHLVRRRGQEARLRCSPMKGHSHVYWYRQLPEEGLKFMVYLQKENIIDESGMPKERFSAEFPKEGPSILRIQQVVRGDSAAYFCASSLLRGGDEQYFGPGTRLTVT.